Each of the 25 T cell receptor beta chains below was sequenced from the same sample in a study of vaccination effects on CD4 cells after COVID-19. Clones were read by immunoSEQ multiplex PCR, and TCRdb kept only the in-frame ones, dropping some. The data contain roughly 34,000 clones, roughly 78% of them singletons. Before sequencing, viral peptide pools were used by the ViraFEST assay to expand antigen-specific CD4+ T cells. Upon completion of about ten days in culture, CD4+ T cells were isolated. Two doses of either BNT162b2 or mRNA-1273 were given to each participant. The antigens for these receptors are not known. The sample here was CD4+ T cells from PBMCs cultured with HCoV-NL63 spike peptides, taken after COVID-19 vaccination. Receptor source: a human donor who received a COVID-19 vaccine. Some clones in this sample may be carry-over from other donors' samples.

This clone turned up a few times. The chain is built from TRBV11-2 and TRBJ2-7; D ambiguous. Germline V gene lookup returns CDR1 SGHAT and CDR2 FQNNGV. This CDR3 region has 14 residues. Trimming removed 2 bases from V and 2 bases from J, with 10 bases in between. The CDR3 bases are TGTGCCAGCAGCTTAATCCCCGGAGCCTACGAGCAGTACGTC. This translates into CASSLIPGAYEQYV.

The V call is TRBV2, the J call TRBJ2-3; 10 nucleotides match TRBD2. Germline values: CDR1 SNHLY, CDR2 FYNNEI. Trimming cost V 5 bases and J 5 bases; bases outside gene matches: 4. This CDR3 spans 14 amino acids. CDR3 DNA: TGTGCCAGCAGTCTAGCGGGGGCGGAAGATACGCAGTATTTT. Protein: CASSLAGAEDTQYF.

In DNA form, the CDR3 reads TGTGCCAGCAGCGCGGACAGACGACGAGAGCAGTACGTC. This sequence encodes CASSADRRREQYV. The chain links TRBV5-8 to TRBJ2-7; D perhaps matches TRBD1 (6 bases). This CDR3 region has 13 residues. From germline, CDR1 is SGHTS and CDR2 YDEGEE. V was cut by 4 bases and J by 7 bases, with 15 bases left in between.

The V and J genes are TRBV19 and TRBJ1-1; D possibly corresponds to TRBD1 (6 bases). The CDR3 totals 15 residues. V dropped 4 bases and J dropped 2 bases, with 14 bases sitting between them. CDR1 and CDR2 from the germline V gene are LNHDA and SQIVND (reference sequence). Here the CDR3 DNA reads TGTGCCAGTAGTAACTACAGGGATGGAAACACTGAAGCTTTCTTT. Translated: CASSNYRDGNTEAFF.

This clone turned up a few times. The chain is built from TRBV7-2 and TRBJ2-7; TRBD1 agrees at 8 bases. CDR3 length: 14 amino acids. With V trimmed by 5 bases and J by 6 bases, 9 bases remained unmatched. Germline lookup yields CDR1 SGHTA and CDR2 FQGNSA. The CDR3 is CASSPRTGMGEQYV. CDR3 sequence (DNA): TGTGCCAGCAGCCCCCGGACAGGGATGGGCGAGCAGTACGTC.

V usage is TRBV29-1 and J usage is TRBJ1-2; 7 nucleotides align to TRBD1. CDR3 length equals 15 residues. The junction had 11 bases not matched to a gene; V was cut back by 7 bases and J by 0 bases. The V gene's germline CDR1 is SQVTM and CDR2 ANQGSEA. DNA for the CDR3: TGCAGCGCCCGGGACAGCGCCTTTTCTAACTATGGCTACACCTTC. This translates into CSARDSAFSNYGYTF. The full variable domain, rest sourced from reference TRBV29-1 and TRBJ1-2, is SAVISQKPSRDICQRGTSLTIQCQVDSQVTMMFWYRQQPGQSLTLIATANQGSEATYESGFVIDKFPISRPNLTFSTLTVSNMSPEDSSIYLCSARDSAFSNYGYTFGSGTRLTVV.

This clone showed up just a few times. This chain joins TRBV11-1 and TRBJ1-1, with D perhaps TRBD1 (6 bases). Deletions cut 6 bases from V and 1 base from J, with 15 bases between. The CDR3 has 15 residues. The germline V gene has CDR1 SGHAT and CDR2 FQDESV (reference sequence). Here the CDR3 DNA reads TGTGCCAGCAGACAGACAGGAGCAGGGAACACTGAAGCTTTCTTT. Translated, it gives CASRQTGAGNTEAFF.

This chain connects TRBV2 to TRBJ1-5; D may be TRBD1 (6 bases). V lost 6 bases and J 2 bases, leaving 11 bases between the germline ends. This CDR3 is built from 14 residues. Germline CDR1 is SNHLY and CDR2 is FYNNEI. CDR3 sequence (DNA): TGTGCCAGCAGCCACAGGGATCGCAATCAGCCCCAGCATTTT. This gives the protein CASSHRDRNQPQHF. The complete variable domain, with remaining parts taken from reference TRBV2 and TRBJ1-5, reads EPEVTQTPSHQVTQMGQEVILRCVPISNHLYFYWYRQILGQKVEFLVSFYNNEISEKSEIFDDQFSVERPDGSNFTLKIRSTKLEDSAMYFCASSHRDRNQPQHFGDGTRLSIL.

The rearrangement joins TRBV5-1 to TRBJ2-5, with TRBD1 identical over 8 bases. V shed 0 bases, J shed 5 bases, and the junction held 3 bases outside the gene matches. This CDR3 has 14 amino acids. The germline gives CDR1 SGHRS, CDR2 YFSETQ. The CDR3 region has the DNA TGCGCCAGCAGCTTGGGGACAGGGTACGAGACCCAGTACTTC. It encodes CASSLGTGYETQYF.

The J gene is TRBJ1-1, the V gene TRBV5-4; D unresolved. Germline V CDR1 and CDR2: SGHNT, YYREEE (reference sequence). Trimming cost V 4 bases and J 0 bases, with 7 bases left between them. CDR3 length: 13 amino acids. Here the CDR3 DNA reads TGTGCCAGCAGCAAGGAGATGAACACTGAAGCTTTCTTT. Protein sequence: CASSKEMNTEAFF.

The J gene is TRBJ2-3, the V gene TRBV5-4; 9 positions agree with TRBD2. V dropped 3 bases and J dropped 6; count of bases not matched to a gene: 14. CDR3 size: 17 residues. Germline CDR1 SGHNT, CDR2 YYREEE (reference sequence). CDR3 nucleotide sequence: TGTGCCAGCAGCTCCAATAGCGGGGGCCGTTCACGGGATACGCAGTATTTT. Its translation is CASSSNSGGRSRDTQYF.

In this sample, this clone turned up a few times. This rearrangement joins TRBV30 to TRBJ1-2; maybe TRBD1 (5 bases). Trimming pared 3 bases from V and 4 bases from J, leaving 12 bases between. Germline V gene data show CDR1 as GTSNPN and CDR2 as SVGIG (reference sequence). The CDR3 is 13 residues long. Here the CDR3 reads CAWSSGKIYGYTF. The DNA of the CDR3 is TGTGCCTGGAGCTCAGGGAAGATCTATGGCTACACCTTC.

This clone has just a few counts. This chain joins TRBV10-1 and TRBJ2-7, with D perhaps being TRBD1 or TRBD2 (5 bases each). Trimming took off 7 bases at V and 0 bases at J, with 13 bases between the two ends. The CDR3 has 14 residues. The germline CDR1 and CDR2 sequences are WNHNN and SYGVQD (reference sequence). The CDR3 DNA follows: TGCGCCAGCACGGGGCGGCGCAGCTCCTACGAGCAGTACGTC. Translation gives CASTGRRSSYEQYV.

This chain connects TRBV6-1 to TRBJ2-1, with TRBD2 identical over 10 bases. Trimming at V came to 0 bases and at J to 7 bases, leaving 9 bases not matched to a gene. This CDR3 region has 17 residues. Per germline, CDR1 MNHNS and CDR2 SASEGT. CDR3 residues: CASSEAWTSGGRNEQFF. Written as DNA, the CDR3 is TGTGCCAGCAGTGAAGCCTGGACTAGCGGAGGTCGGAATGAGCAGTTCTTC.

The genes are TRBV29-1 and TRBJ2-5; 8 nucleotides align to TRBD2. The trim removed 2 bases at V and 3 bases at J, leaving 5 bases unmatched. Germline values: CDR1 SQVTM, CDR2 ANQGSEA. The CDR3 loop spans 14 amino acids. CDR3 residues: CSVESSGIKETQYF. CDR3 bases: TGCAGCGTTGAAAGTAGCGGGATCAAAGAGACCCAGTACTTC. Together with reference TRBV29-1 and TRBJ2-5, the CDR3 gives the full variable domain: SAVISQKPSRDICQRGTSLTIQCQVDSQVTMMFWYRQQPGQSLTLIATANQGSEATYESGFVIDKFPISRPNLTFSTLTVSNMSPEDSSIYLCSVESSGIKETQYFGPGTRLLVL.

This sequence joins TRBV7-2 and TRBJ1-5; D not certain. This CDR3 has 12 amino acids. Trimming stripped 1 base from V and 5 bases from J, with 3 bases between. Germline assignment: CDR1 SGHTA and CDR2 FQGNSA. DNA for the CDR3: TGTGCCAGCAGCTTAGACTATCAGCCCCAGCATTTT. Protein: CASSLDYQPQHF.

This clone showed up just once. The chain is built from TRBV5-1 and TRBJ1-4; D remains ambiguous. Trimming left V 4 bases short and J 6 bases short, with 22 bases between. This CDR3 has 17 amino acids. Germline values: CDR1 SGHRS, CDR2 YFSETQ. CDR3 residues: CASSPDAGRAFHEKLFF. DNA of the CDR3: TGCGCCAGCAGCCCGGATGCTGGGAGGGCGTTTCATGAAAAACTGTTTTTT.

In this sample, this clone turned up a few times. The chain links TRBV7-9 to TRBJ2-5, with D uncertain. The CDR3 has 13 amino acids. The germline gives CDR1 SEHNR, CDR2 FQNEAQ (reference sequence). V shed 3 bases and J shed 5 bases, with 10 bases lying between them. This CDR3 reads CASSLNTVETQYF. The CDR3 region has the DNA TGTGCCAGCAGCTTGAACACGGTGGAGACCCAGTACTTC.

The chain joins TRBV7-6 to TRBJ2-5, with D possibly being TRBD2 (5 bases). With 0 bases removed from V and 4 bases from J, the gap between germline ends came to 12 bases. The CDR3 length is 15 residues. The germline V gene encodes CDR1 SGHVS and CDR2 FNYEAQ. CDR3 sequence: CASSLAPSGIETQYF. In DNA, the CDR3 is TGTGCCAGCAGCTTAGCGCCGAGCGGTATAGAGACCCAGTACTTC. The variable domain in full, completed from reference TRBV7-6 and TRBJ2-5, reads GAGVSQSPRYKVTKRGQDVALRCDPISGHVSLYWYRQALGQGPEFLTYFNYEAQQDKSGLPNDRFSAERPEGSISTLTIQRTEQRDSAMYRCASSLAPSGIETQYFGPGTRLLVL.

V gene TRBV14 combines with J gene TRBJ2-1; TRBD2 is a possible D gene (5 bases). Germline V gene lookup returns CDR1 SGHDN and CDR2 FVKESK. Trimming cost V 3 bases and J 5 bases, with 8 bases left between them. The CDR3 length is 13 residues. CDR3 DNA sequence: TGTGCCAGCAGCCAGTCGGGGAACAATGAGCAGTTCTTC. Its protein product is CASSQSGNNEQFF. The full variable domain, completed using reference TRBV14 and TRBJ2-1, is EAGVTQFPSHSVIEKGQTVTLRCDPISGHDNLYWYRRVMGKEIKFLLHFVKESKQDESGMPNNRFLAERTGGTYSTLKVQPAELEDSGVYFCASSQSGNNEQFFGPGTRLTVL.

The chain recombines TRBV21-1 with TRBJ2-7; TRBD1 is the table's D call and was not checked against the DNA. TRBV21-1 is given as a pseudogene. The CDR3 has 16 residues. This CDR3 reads CASSKQPQGQGYEQYV. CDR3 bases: TGTGCCAGCAGCAAACAGCCTCAGGGACAGGGCTACGAGCAGTACGTC.

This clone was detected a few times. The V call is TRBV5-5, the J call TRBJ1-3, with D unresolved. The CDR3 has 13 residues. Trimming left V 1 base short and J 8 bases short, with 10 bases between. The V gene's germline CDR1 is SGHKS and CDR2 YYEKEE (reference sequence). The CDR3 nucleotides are TGTGCCAGCAGCTTGTCCGGCAGTGACACCATATATTTT. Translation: CASSLSGSDTIYF.

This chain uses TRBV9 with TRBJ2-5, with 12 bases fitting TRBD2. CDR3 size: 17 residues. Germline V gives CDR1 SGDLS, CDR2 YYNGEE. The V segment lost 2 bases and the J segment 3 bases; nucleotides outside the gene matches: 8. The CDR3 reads CASSVGLLAGGEETQYF. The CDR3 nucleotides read TGTGCCAGCAGCGTTGGCCTTCTAGCGGGGGGGGAAGAGACCCAGTACTTC.

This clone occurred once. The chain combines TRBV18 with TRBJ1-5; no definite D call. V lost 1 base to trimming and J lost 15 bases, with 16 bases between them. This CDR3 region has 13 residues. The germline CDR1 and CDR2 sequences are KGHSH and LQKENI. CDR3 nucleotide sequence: TGTGCCAGCTCACCACAGGTCGGAGGCACAAGGCATTTT. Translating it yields CASSPQVGGTRHF.

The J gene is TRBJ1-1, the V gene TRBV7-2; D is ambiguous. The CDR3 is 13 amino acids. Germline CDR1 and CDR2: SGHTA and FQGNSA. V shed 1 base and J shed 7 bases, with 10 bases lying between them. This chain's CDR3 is CASSLGVRLEAFF. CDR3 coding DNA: TGTGCCAGCAGCTTAGGTGTCCGTCTTGAAGCTTTCTTT. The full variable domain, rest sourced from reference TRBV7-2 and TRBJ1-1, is GAGVSQSPSNKVTEKGKDVELRCDPISGHTALYWYRQSLGQGLEFLIYFQGNSAPDKSGLPSDRFSAERTGGSVSTLTIQRTQQEDSAVYLCASSLGVRLEAFFGQGTRLTVV.